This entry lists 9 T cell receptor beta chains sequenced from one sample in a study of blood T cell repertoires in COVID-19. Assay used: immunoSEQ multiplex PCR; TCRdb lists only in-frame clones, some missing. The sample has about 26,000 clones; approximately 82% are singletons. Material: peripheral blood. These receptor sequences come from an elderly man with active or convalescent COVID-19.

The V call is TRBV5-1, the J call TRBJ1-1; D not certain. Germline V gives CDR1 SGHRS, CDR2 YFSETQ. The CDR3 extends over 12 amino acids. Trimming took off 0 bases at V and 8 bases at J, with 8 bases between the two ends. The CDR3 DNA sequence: TGCGCCAGCAGCTTGGCTGGCCTCGAAGCTTTCTTT. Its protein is CASSLAGLEAFF. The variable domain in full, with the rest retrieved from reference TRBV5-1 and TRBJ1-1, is KAGVTQTPRYLIKTRGQQVTLSCSPISGHRSVSWYQQTPGQGLQFLFEYFSETQRNKGNFPGRFSGRQFSNSRSEMNVSTLELGDSALYLCASSLAGLEAFFGQGTRLTVV.

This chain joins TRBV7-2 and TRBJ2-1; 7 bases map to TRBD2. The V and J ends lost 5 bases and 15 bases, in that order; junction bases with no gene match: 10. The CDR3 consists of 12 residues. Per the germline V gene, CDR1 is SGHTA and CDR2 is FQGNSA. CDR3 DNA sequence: TGTGCCAGCAGCCAGCGACTAGCCAAGATGTTCTTC. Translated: CASSQRLAKMFF.

In nucleotides, the CDR3 is TGTGCCAGCAGCCAAGACGGGAGGACTAGCGGGATCTTCGAGTTCTTC. Its translation: CASSQDGRTSGIFEFF. The V call is TRBV3-1 (or the pseudogene TRBV3-2), the J call TRBJ2-1; 12 bases line up with TRBD2. Germline CDR1 and CDR2: LGHDT and YNNKEL (reference sequence). This CDR3 region has 16 residues. The V and J ends lost 0 bases and 14 bases, in that order; junction bases with no gene match: 11.

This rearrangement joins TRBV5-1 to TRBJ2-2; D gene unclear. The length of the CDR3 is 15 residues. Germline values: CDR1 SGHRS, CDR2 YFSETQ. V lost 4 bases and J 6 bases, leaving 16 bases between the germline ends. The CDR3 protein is CASSMTPLAAGELFF. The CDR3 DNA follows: TGCGCCAGCAGCATGACTCCTTTAGCTGCCGGGGAGCTGTTTTTT.

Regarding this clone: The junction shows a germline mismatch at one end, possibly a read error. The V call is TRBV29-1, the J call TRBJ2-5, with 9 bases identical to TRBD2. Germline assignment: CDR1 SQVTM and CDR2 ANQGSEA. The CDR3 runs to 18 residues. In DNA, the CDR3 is TGCCGCGTTGCCGGCTCGGTCGCGGGGGGGGAGGGGGGGGAGACCCAGTACTTC. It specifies CRVAGSVAGGEGGETQYF.

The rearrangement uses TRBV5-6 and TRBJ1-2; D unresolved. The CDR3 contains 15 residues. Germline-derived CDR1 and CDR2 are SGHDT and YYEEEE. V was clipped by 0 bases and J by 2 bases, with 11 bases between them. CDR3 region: CASSLDSAGNYGYTF. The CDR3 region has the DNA TGTGCCAGCAGCTTGGATTCTGCGGGGAACTATGGCTACACCTTC.

The CDR3: CSVEGGTSGYNEQFF. Here the CDR3 DNA reads TGCAGCGTTGAAGGCGGGACTAGCGGCTACAATGAGCAGTTCTTC. This sequence joins TRBV29-1 and TRBJ2-1, with 11 bases fitting TRBD2. The V and J ends lost 1 base and 3 bases, in that order; junction bases with no gene match: 2. From germline, CDR1 is SQVTM and CDR2 ANQGSEA. The CDR3 sequence is 15 residues long.

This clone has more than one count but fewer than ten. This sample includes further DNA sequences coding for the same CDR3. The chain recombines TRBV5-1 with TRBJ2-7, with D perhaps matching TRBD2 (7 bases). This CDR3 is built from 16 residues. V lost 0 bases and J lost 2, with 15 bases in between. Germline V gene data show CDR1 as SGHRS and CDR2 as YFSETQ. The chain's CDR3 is CASSLALGGAPYEQYF. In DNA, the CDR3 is TGCGCCAGCAGCTTGGCCTTGGGGGGGGCCCCCTACGAGCAGTACTTC.

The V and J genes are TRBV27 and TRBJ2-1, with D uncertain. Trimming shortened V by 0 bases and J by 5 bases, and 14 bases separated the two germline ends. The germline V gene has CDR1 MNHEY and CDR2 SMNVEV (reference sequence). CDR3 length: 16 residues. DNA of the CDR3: TGTGCCAGCAGTTTATCCCTCCCTGGCGGTCACAATGAGCAGTTCTTC. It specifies CASSLSLPGGHNEQFF.